This TCR beta chain was sequenced for a study of tumor-infiltrating lymphocytes in localized non-small cell lung cancer. The study, taken as a whole, reports: Available tissue quantity limited TCR sequencing to a patient subset. IM1 and IM2 tumors showed no difference in T-cell fraction.

Trimming shortened V by 3 bases and J by 4 bases, and 8 bases separated the two germline ends. This CDR3 contains 13 residues. The V gene's germline CDR1 is KGHSH and CDR2 LQKENI. Points on this clone: Its antigen is unknown.

Sequenced by immunoSEQ multiplex PCR; TCRdb stores in-frame clones only, minus some. This sample yields about 11,000 clones, of which 70% to 90% are seen a single time; 6.5% to 10% belongs to the top ten. Sequenced: uninvolved lung tissue not adjacent to the tumor. This sequence joins TRBV18 and TRBJ2-3, with D hard to call. The TCR sequence derives from a human donor with non-small cell lung cancer. CDR3 coding DNA: TGTGCCAGCTCACCGGGATGGCCAGATACGCAGTATTTT. Translated: CASSPGWPDTQYF.